This entry describes one T cell receptor (beta chain). TCRdb keeps only in-frame clones here, not all; method: immunoSEQ multiplex PCR. Of roughly 100,000 clones listed, roughly 90% are singletons. The data belong to a study of T cell changes during pregnancy in multiple sclerosis. The CDR3 is made up of 14 amino acids. This receptor was obtained from a female donor with multiple sclerosis, enrolled in a pregnancy study. The genes are TRBV21-1 and TRBJ2-7; no DNA check was done on the table's D call, TRBD2. TRBV21-1 is shown as a pseudogene. The sample in question was peripheral blood, obtained after pregnancy. The CDR3 DNA sequence: TGTGCCAGCAGCAAGCGGGGTCCCCACTACGAGCAGTACTTC. It specifies CASSKRGPHYEQYF.